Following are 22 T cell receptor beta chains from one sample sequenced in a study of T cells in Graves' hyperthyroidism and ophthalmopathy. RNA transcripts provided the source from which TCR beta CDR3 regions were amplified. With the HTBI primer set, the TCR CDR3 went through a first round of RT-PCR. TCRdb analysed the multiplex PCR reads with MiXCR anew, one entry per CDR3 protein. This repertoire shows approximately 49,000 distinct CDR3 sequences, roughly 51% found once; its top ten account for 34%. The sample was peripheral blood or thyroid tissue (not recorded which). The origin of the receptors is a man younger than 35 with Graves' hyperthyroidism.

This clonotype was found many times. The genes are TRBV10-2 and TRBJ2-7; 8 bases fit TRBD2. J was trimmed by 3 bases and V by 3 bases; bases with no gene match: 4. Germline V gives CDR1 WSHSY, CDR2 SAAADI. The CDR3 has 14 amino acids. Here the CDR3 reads CASSDSGSGYEQYF. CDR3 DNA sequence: TGCGCCAGCAGTGACAGCGGGAGTGGCTACGAGCAGTACTTC.

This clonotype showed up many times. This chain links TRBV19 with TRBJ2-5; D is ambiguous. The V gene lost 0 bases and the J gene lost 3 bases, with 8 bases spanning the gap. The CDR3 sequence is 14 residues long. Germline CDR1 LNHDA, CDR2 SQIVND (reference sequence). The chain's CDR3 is CASSIDGTEETQYF. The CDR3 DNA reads TGTGCCAGTAGTATAGATGGAACCGAAGAGACCCAGTACTTC.

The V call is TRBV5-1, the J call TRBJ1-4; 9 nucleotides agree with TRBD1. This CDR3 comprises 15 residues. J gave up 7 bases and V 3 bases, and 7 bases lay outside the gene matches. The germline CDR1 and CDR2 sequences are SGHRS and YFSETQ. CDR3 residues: CASSSPGQGPEKLFF. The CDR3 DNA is TGCGCCAGCAGCTCTCCGGGACAGGGACCTGAAAAACTGTTTTTT.

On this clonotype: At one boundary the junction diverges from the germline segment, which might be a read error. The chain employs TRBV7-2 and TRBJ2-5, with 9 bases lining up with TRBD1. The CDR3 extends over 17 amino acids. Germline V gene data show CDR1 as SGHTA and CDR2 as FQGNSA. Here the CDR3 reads CASSYRPGTGYQETQYF. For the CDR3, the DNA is TGTGCCAGCAGCTACAGACCCGGGACAGGGTATCAAGAGACCCAATACTTC.

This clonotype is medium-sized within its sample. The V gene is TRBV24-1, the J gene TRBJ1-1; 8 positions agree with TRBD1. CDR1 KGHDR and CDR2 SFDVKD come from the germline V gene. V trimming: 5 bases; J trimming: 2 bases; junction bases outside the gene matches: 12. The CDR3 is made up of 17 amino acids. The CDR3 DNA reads TGTGCCACCAGTGCCGCAGGGGGCGGCACGGGAAACACTGAAGCTTTCTTT. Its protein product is CATSAAGGGTGNTEAFF.

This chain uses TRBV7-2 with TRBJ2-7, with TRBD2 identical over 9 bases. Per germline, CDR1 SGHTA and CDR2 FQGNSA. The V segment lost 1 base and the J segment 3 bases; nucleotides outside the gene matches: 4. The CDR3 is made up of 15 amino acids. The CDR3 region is CASSLVRGGRYEQYF. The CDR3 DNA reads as TGTGCCAGCAGCTTAGTGCGGGGGGGGCGCTACGAGCAGTACTTC.

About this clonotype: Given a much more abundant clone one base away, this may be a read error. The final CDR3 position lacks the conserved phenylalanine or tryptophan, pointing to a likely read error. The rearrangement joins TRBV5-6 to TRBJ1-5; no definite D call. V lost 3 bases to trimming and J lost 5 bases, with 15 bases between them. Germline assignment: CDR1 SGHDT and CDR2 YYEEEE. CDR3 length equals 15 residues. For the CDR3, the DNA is TGTGCCAGCAGCTCTAGATGGGCAGGCGATCAGCCCCAGCATTCT. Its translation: CASSSRWAGDQPQHS.

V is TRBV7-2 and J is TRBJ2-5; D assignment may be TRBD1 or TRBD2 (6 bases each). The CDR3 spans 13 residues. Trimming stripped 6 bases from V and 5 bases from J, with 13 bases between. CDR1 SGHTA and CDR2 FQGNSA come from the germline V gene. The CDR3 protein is CASRSGAGETQYF. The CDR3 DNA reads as TGTGCCAGCAGGTCAGGGGCGGGGGAGACCCAGTACTTC.

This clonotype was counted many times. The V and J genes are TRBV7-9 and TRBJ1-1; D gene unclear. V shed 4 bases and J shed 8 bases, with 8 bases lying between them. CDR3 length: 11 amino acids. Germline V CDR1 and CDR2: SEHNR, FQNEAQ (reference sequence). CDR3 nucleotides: TGTGCCAGCAGCTCTAGTCTAGAAGCTTTCTTT. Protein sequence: CASSSSLEAFF.

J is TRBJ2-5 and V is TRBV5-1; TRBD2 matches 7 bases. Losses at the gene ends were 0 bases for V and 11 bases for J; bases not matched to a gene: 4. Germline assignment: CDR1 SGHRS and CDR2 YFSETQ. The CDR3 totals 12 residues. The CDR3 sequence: CASSLGREAQYF. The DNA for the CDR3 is TGCGCCAGCAGCTTGGGACGGGAGGCTCAGTACTTC.

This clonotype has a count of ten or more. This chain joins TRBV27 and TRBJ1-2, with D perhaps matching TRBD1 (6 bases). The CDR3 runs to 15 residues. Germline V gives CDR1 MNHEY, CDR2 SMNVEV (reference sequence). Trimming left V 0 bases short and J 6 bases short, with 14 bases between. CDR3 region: CASSLSSGATHGYTF. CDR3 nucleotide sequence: TGTGCCAGCAGTTTATCGTCGGGGGCCACCCATGGCTACACCTTC.

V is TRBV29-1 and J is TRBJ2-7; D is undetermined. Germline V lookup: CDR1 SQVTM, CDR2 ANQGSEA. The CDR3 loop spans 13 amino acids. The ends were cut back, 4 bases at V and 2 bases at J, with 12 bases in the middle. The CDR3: CSVGVREPYEQYF. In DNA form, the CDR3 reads TGCAGCGTTGGGGTAAGGGAACCCTACGAGCAGTACTTC.

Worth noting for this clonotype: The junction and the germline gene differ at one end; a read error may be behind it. CDR3 region: CAISESQRAGRAQYF. CDR3 bases: TGTGCCATCAGTGAAAGTCAGAGGGCCGGGCGAGCCCAGTACTTC. The chain uses TRBV6-1 and TRBJ2-5, with a tentative D call TRBD2 (5 bases). In germline, CDR1 is MNHNS, CDR2 SASEGT. This CDR3 has 15 residues.

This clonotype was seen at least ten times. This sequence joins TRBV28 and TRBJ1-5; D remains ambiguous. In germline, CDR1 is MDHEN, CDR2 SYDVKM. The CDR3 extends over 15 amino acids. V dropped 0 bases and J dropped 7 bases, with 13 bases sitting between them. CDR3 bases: TGTGCCAGCAGTTTATGGTTCTTTCGTTCGCAGCCCCAGCATTTT. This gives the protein CASSLWFFRSQPQHF.

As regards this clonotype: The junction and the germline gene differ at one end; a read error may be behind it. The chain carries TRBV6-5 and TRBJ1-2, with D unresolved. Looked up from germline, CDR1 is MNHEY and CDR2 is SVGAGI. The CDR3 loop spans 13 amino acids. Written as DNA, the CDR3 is TGTGCCAGCGGTTACAGACGGGGAGGTGGCTACACCTTC. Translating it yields CASGYRRGGGYTF.

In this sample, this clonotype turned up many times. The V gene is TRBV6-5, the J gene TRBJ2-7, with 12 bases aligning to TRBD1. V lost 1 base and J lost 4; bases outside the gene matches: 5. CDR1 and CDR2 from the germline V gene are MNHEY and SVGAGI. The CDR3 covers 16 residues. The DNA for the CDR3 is TGTGCCAGCAGTTACTATCCGGGACAGGGGGCTTACGAGCAGTACTTC. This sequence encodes CASSYYPGQGAYEQYF.

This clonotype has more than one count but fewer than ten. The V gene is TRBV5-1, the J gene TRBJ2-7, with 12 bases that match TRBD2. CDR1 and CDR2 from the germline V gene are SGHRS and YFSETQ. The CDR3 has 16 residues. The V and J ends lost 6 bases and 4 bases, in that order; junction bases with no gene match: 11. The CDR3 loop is CASNHRTSGAQYEQYF. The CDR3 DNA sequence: TGCGCCAGCAACCACCGGACTAGCGGGGCCCAGTACGAGCAGTACTTC.

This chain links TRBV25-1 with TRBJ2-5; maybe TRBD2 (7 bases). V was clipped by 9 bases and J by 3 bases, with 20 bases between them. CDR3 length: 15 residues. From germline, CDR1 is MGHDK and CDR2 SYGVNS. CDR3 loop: CASRGGAGFEETQYF. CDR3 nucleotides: TGTGCCAGTAGGGGGGGCGCGGGGTTTGAAGAGACCCAGTACTTC.

The CDR3: CAISDPSGRAGTEAFF. CDR3 sequence (DNA): TGTGCCATCAGTGATCCCTCGGGGAGGGCGGGCACTGAAGCTTTCTTT. The V call is TRBV10-3, the J call TRBJ1-1; D is unresolved. Deletions cut 3 bases from V and 4 bases from J, with 18 bases between. The CDR3 runs to 16 residues. Germline assignment: CDR1 ENHRY and CDR2 SYGVKD.

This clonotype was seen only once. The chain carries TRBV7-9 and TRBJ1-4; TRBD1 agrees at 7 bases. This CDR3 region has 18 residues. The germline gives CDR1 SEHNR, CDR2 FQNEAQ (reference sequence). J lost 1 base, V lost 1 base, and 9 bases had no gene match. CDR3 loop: CASSLETGRTGTNEKLFF. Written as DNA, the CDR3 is TGTGCCAGCAGCTTAGAGACAGGGCGCACAGGAACTAATGAAAAACTGTTTTTT.

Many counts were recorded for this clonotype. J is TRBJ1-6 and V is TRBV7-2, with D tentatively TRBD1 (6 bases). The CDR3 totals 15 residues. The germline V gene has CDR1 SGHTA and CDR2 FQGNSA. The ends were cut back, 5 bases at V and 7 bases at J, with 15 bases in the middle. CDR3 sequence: CASSPSGVRNSPLHF. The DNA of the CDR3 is TGTGCCAGCAGCCCCTCAGGGGTCCGGAATTCACCCCTCCACTTT.

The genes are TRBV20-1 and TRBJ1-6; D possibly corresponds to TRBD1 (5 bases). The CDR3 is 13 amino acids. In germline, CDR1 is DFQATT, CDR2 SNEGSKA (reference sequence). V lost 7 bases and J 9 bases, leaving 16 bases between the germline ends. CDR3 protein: CSGGQGDGSPLHF. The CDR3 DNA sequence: TGCAGTGGGGGTCAGGGTGACGGTTCACCCCTCCACTTT.